This T cell receptor (beta chain) appears in the sequencing data of a study of T cell responses to AZD1222 COVID-19 vaccine. General study points: Donors in the cohort were predominantly white British and more often female, and clonal diversity was possibly underestimated.

There are 14 residues in the CDR3. V gave up 7 bases and J gave up 4 bases, with 17 bases separating them. In germline, CDR1 is MNHEY, CDR2 SVGAGI. Turning to this clone: Its antigen remains unknown.

Produced via immunoSEQ multiplex PCR; TCRdb's table is partial and in-frame only. The sample has fewer than 130,000 clones, approximately 94% seen once. This clonotype was sampled from an adult who received the AZD1222 COVID-19 vaccine. The chain joins TRBV6-5 to TRBJ2-7; D is possibly TRBD2 (5 bases). Sequencing was performed on peripheral blood, taken 28 days after the second AZD1222 dose. The CDR3 spells CASKNGPTGYEQYF. For the CDR3, the DNA is TGTGCCAGCAAGAACGGACCCACGGGGTACGAGCAGTACTTC.